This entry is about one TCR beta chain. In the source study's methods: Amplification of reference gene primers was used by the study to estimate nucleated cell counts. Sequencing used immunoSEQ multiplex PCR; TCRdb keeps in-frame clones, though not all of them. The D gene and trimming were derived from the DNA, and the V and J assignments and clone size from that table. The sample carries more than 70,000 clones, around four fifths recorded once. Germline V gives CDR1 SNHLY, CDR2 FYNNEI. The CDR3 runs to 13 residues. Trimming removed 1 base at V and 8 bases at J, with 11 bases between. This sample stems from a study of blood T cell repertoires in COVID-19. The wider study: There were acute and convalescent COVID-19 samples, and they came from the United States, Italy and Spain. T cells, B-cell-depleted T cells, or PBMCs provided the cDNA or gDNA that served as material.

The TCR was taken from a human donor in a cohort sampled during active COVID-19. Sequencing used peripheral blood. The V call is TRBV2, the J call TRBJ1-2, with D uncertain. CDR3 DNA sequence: TGTGCCAGCAGTGAAGGAGGCATAGGAGGCTACACCTTC. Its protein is CASSEGGIGGYTF. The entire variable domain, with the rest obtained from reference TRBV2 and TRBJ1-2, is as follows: EPEVTQTPSHQVTQMGQEVILRCVPISNHLYFYWYRQILGQKVEFLVSFYNNEISEKSEIFDDQFSVERPDGSNFTLKIRSTKLEDSAMYFCASSEGGIGGYTFGSGTRLTVV.